These T cell receptor beta chains were read from a single sample in a study of CD8+CD57+ T cells in acquired aplastic anemia. A single record per CDR3 protein comes from TCRdb applying MiXCR to the reads. The sample carries 35,000 to 50,000 distinct CDR3 sequences, roughly two thirds recorded once. Sequencing was carried out using sorted CD4+, CD8+, or CD8+CD57+ T cells (not recorded which) from PBMCs. The receptors were sampled from a human donor in good health, serving as a control. Both conserved end residues are trimmed from each CDR3.

TRBV7-9,TRBJ2-3,ASSLSQGTDTQY
TRBV20-1,TRBJ2-1,SALGTSGYNEQF
TRBV12-3/TRBV12-4,TRBJ1-1,ASRPGDTEAF
TRBV24-1,TRBJ1-2,AGPRAGLDYGYT
TRBV29-1,TRBJ2-3,SGEDRGTDTQY
TRBV5-6,TRBJ2-7,ASSLGPGGSYEQY
TRBV4-2,TRBJ1-2,ASSQAGVGYGYT
TRBV5-1,TRBJ2-7,ASSTGGDYEQY
TRBV19,TRBJ1-2,ATRGPVYGYT
TRBV7-2,TRBJ1-1,ASSPLSVLPGQRNTEAF
TRBV15,TRBJ1-2,ATSSGILNYGYT